The 20 T cell receptor beta chains below come from one sample, sequenced in a study of CD8+ T cells in alopecia areata. Pooled cells of cutaneous lymph node origin were sorted on CD4, CD8alpha, NKG2D, NKG2ACE and other markers. cDNA reverse transcribed from extracted RNA served as the sequencing template. The table came from immunoSEQ multiplex PCR; TCRdb's copy has only in-frame clones and leaves some out. Recorded here are around 300,000 clones, none singletons. Sequencing used CD4+ T cells sorted from a lymph node. The receptors originated from a C3H/HeJ mouse with alopecia areata. The mouse line has the MHC haplotype H2-k.

This clone was detected only a few times. Genes here carry mouse names. With the read ending 4 residues before the CDR3 end, the germline J gene is used to fill in that end. V usage is TRBV19 and J usage is TRBJ2-1, with 7 bases fitting TRBD1. There are 14 residues in the CDR3. The germline V gene has CDR1 FNHDT and CDR2 SITEND (reference sequence). Partial CDR3 DNA: TGTGCCAGCAGTATGACAGGGATGAGGGCT. Translation gives CASSMTGMRA. In full, the CDR3 is CASSMTGMRAEQFF.

To note about this clone: All gene names here are mouse names. The read ends 4 residues shy of where the CDR3 ends; the end is completed using the germline J gene. The chain employs TRBV19 and TRBJ2-2, with TRBD1 matching 10 bases. The V gene end was trimmed by 4 bases and the J gene end by 1 base; junction bases not matched to a gene: 7. In germline, CDR1 is FNHDT, CDR2 SITEND (reference sequence). The CDR3 has 17 residues. The CDR3 loop is CASSPLRDRGNTGQLYF. Partial CDR3 DNA: TGTGCCAGCAGTCCCCTAAGGGACAGGGGAAACACCGGG. The full variable domain, in which reference TRBV19 and TRBJ2-2 provide the parts outside the CDR3, is GGIITQTPKFLIGQEGQKLTLKCQQNFNHDTMYWYRQDSGKGLRLIYYSITENDLQKGDLSEGYDASREKKSSFSLTVTSAQKNEMAVFLCASSPLRDRGNTGQLYFGEGSKLTVL.

As to this clone: All gene names here are mouse names. Sequencing ends 4 residues short of the CDR3 end; the germline J gene provides the rest. The gene calls are TRBV13-1 and TRBJ2-3, with 7 nucleotides matching TRBD2. Unmatched junction bases numbered 3, after V lost 5 bases and J lost 0 bases. This CDR3 comprises 14 residues. In germline, CDR1 is NSHNY, CDR2 SYGAGN. The CDR3 here is CASRDWVSAETLYF. Partial CDR3 DNA: TGTGCCAGCAGAGACTGGGTTAGTGCAGAA.

A note on this clone: Gene names are mouse gene names. The read ends 4 residues early relative to the CDR3; the germline J gene fills the gap. Other DNA sequences within the sample encode an identical CDR3. The chain recombines TRBV19 with TRBJ2-5; TRBD1 aligns across 7 bases. CDR1 and CDR2 from the germline V gene are FNHDT and SITEND (reference sequence). The CDR3 is made up of 13 amino acids. V trimming: 5 bases; J trimming: 2 bases; junction bases outside the gene matches: 2. The CDR3 reads CASSTGVQDTQYF. The DNA read from the CDR3 is TGTGCCAGCAGCACAGGGGTCCAAGAC. The complete variable domain, with remaining parts taken from reference TRBV19 and TRBJ2-5, reads GGIITQTPKFLIGQEGQKLTLKCQQNFNHDTMYWYRQDSGKGLRLIYYSITENDLQKGDLSEGYDASREKKSSFSLTVTSAQKNEMAVFLCASSTGVQDTQYFGPGTRLLVL.

This clone came up a few times. Germline and genes: mouse. The read ends 4 residues early relative to the CDR3; the germline J gene fills the gap. This CDR3 is also generated by other DNA sequences in the sample. The chain employs TRBV1 and TRBJ2-7; 9 bases match TRBD2. The CDR3 is made up of 14 amino acids. V shed 3 bases, J shed 0 bases, and the junction held 0 bases outside the gene matches. Germline V gives CDR1 NSQYPW, CDR2 LRSPGD (reference sequence). CDR3 sequence: CTCSADWGSYEQYF. CDR3 bases read: TGCACCTGCAGTGCGGACTGGGGCTCCTAT. The variable domain in full, with the rest retrieved from reference TRBV1 and TRBJ2-7, is VTLLEQNPRWRLVPRGQAVNLRCILKNSQYPWMSWYQQDLQKQLQWLFTLRSPGDKEVKSLPGADYLATRVTDTELRLQVANMSQGRTLYCTCSADWGSYEQYFGPGTRLTVL.

Only a few counts were recorded for this clone. The gene symbols are mouse symbols. The covered CDR3 bases are TGTGCCAGCGGTGAGGGGGCTAGTGCAGAA. Protein product: CASGEGASAE. The entire CDR3 sequence reads CASGEGASAETLYF. The chain uses TRBV13-2 and TRBJ2-3; the D call may be TRBD1 or TRBD2 (6 bases each). With the read ending 4 residues before the CDR3 end, the germline J gene is used to fill in that end. V was clipped by 2 bases and J by 0 bases, with 7 bases between them. Germline V lookup: CDR1 NNHNN, CDR2 SYGAGS (reference sequence). The CDR3 runs to 14 residues.

This clone was seen only a few times. The gene names here belong to mouse. This sample includes further DNA sequences coding for the same CDR3. CDR3 DNA (partial): TGTGCCAGCAGCCAAGACTGGGGGGCGTAT. Translation: CASSQDWGAY. The entire CDR3 protein is CASSQDWGAYEQYF. V and J are TRBV5 and TRBJ2-7, with 8 nucleotides matching TRBD2. The read is 4 residues too short to cover the CDR3 end, so that end is filled in from the germline J gene. The CDR3 has 14 amino acids. Germline assignment: CDR1 LGHNA and CDR2 YNLKQL (reference sequence).

This clone was found a few times. Each gene name is a mouse one. The CDR3 here is CASSIRDGTSAETLYF. The DNA read from the CDR3 is TGTGCCAGCAGTATAAGGGACGGGACTAGTGCAGAA. The chain carries TRBV19 and TRBJ2-3, with a tentative D call TRBD2 (6 bases). The CDR3 end lies 4 residues beyond the end of the read and is filled in from the germline J gene. Trimming took 1 base from V and 0 from J, leaving 12 bases between them. This CDR3 has 16 amino acids. The germline V gene has CDR1 FNHDT and CDR2 SITEND (reference sequence).

In regard to this clone: Mouse gene names apply. The missing CDR3 end, 4 residues past where the read stops, is filled in from the germline J gene. This chain uses TRBV13-1 with TRBJ2-1; 7 positions match TRBD1. The CDR3 has 13 residues. The J segment lost 1 base and the V segment lost 7 bases, leaving 2 bases of the junction unmatched. Germline CDR1 NSHNY, CDR2 SYGAGN. The covered CDR3 bases are TGTGCCAGCCACAGGGGAAACTATGCT. This gives the protein CASHRGNYA. The complete CDR3 reads CASHRGNYAEQFF.

Note on this clone: Mouse gene names apply. From the germline J gene comes the end of the CDR3, since the read stops 4 residues before it. Other DNA sequences in the same sample also yield this CDR3. This chain connects TRBV1 to TRBJ1-2; D is perhaps TRBD1 (5 bases). In germline, CDR1 is NSQYPW, CDR2 LRSPGD (reference sequence). The V end lost 3 bases, the J end lost 0 bases, and 8 bases lay between the germline ends. The CDR3 runs to 14 residues. The sequenced part of the CDR3 DNA is TGCACCTGCAGTGCGCAGGGAGCAAACTCC. It specifies CTCSAQGANS. The full CDR3 sequence reads CTCSAQGANSDYTF.

Comment on this clone: Mouse gene names apply. The CDR3 end falls 4 residues outside the read, so it is completed with the germline J gene. The chain is built from TRBV1 and TRBJ2-3; no firm D call. V gave up 1 base and J gave up 0 bases, with 11 bases separating them. Germline CDR1 is NSQYPW and CDR2 is LRSPGD (reference sequence). The CDR3 covers 16 residues. CDR3 in amino acids: CTCSAGASTSAETLYF. The CDR3 DNA, read in part, is TGCACCTGCAGTGCAGGCGCATCGACTAGTGCAGAA.

A remark on this clone: The germline and genes are mouse ones. The read gets to within 4 residues of the CDR3 end, and the germline J gene fills in the rest. The chain couples TRBV13-2 to TRBJ2-2, with no clear D. The V gene's germline CDR1 is NNHNN and CDR2 SYGAGS (reference sequence). The CDR3 covers 14 residues. V was shortened by 2 bases and J by 4 bases, with 9 bases between the two germline ends. Partial CDR3 DNA: TGTGCCAGCGGTGAGCCCCATGGCACCGGG. Translated, it gives CASGEPHGTG. The CDR3 as a whole reads CASGEPHGTGQLYF.

This clone was recorded a few times. Genes and germline are mouse. Coverage ceases 4 residues before the CDR3 finishes, and the germline J gene fills in the end. This sample includes further DNA sequences coding for the same CDR3. The chain combines TRBV5 with TRBJ2-5, with TRBD2 matching 11 bases. Germline CDR1 and CDR2: LGHNA and YNLKQL (reference sequence). The CDR3 totals 13 residues. CDR3 DNA (partial): TGTGCCAGCAGCCGGGACTGGGGGGAC. This encodes CASSRDWGD. The CDR3 as a whole reads CASSRDWGDTQYF.

The sample holds a few counts of this clone. Germline and genes: mouse. The sequenced fragment ends 4 residues before the CDR3 boundary, so the rest is inferred from the germline J gene. The chain uses TRBV19 and TRBJ2-1; 7 bases agree with TRBD1. The CDR3 runs 15 residues. The germline V gene encodes CDR1 FNHDT and CDR2 SITEND (reference sequence). Trimming took 4 bases from V and 1 from J; bases not matched to a gene: 5. CDR3 amino acids: CASSAGQANYAEQFF. The covered CDR3 bases are TGTGCCAGCAGTGCCGGACAGGCGAACTATGCT.

With respect to this clone: Gene labels here are mouse ones. The read is 4 residues too short to cover the CDR3 end, so that end is filled in from the germline J gene. Other nucleotide sequences from this sample produce the same CDR3. The genes are TRBV13-1 and TRBJ2-3; 8 nucleotides agree with TRBD2. Germline trimming cut 5 bases from V and 0 bases from J; bases unmatched to any gene: 8. The CDR3 is 16 amino acids. Germline CDR1 NSHNY, CDR2 SYGAGN. Incomplete CDR3 DNA: TGTGCCAGCAGCCCTGGACTGGGCACTAGTGCAGAA. Translated: CASSPGLGTSAE. The CDR3 in full is CASSPGLGTSAETLYF.

Details on this clone: The gene symbols are mouse symbols. Read sequence stops 4 residues before the CDR3 end, and the germline J gene provides the missing end. This sequence joins TRBV13-1 and TRBJ2-1; possibly TRBD2 for D (6 bases). This CDR3 contains 14 residues. V dropped 2 bases and J dropped 2 bases, with 8 bases sitting between them. CDR1 NSHNY and CDR2 SYGAGN come from the germline V gene. The CDR3 bases that were read are TGTGCCAGCAGTGAGCTGGGGTACTATGCT. This gives the protein CASSELGYYA. The complete CDR3 reads CASSELGYYAEQFF.

This clone was counted between two and nine times. Gene names are mouse gene names. The sample contains more than one DNA sequence encoding this CDR3. The sequenced CDR3 bases are TGTGCCTGGAGTCTGAGGGGAGGAGGTGCAGAA. The encoded protein is CAWSLRGGGAE. From start to end, the CDR3 is CAWSLRGGGAETLYF. The V and J genes are TRBV31 and TRBJ2-3; D is perhaps TRBD1 (5 bases). The read falls 4 residues short of the CDR3 end, and the missing part is taken from the germline J gene. The CDR3 contains 15 residues. V lost 0 bases and J 1 base, leaving 11 bases between the germline ends. The germline V gene encodes CDR1 GKSSPN and CDR2 SITVG.

As concerns this clone: Genes here carry mouse names. The DNA ends 4 residues before the CDR3 does, and the rest of the CDR3 is filled in from the germline J gene. Other DNA sequences in this sample translate to the same CDR3. This chain connects TRBV31 to TRBJ2-3; 10 bases are shared with TRBD1. The V and J ends lost 1 base and 1 base, in that order; junction bases with no gene match: 2. This CDR3 is 15 amino acids long. The germline V gene encodes CDR1 GKSSPN and CDR2 SITVG. The CDR3 is CAWSRDRGGAETLYF. Partial CDR3 DNA: TGTGCCTGGAGTCGGGACAGGGGTGGTGCAGAA.

The sample holds a few counts of this clone. Gene names and germline refer to mouse. The CDR3 extends 4 residues past the end of the read, so its final part is completed from the germline J gene. V is TRBV19 and J is TRBJ1-2, with TRBD1 matching 8 bases. V dropped 0 bases and J dropped 4; count of bases not matched to a gene: 5. The CDR3 extends over 15 amino acids. Germline V lookup: CDR1 FNHDT, CDR2 SITEND (reference sequence). CDR3 DNA (partial): TGTGCCAGCAGTATAGGAACAGGGGGAAGCTCC. Residues: CASSIGTGGSS. The whole CDR3 is CASSIGTGGSSDYTF. Full variable domain (outside the CDR3, taken from reference TRBV19 and TRBJ1-2): GGIITQTPKFLIGQEGQKLTLKCQQNFNHDTMYWYRQDSGKGLRLIYYSITENDLQKGDLSEGYDASREKKSSFSLTVTSAQKNEMAVFLCASSIGTGGSSDYTFGSGTRLLVI.

The table lists this clone with a few counts. The germline and genes are mouse ones. The sequenced fragment ends 4 residues before the CDR3 boundary, so the rest is inferred from the germline J gene. The chain is built from TRBV19 and TRBJ2-2; TRBD1 might be the D (6 bases). CDR3 length: 15 amino acids. V gave up 6 bases and J gave up 0 bases, with 12 bases separating them. Per the germline V gene, CDR1 is FNHDT and CDR2 is SITEND (reference sequence). CDR3 sequence reads: CASIPGTSNTGQLYF. The part of the CDR3 DNA that was read is TGTGCCAGCATTCCCGGGACATCAAACACCGGG.